The 8 T cell receptor beta chains reported below all come from one sample, sequenced in a study of blood T cell repertoires in COVID-19 (dated by TCRdb to about 2020). The library was generated by the immunoSEQ multiplex PCR assay. This is the immuneACCESS table as TCRdb keeps it, with only in-frame sequences that have V and J called. A part of the clones is gone; compared with another copy, unresolved V genes explain less than half, and the rest is unexplained. Across this sample there are some 150,000 clones, with 65% to 90% seen only once. The ten most abundant clones make up roughly 7.2% of the sample. The sample taken for sequencing was peripheral blood. All receptors come from a woman aged 50 to 60 in a cohort sampled during active or convalescent COVID-19.

The CDR3 coding sequence is TGTGCCACCAGAGGACAGGGGGGCATGAACACTGAAGCTTTCTTT. The encoded protein is CATRGQGGMNTEAFF. This chain uses TRBV24-1 with TRBJ1-1; TRBD1 matches 10 bases. Per germline, CDR1 KGHDR and CDR2 SFDVKD. V lost 7 bases to trimming and J lost 0 bases; unmatched junction nucleotides: 4. The CDR3 sequence is 15 residues long.

J is TRBJ2-7 and V is TRBV9; D unresolved. The CDR3 covers 13 residues. Trimming took 0 bases from V and 6 from J, leaving 10 bases between them. Germline CDR1 and CDR2: SGDLS and YYNGEE. The CDR3 reads CASSVAGFGEQYF. DNA for the CDR3: TGTGCCAGCAGCGTAGCGGGTTTTGGCGAGCAGTACTTC.

Only a few counts were recorded for this clone. The chain recombines TRBV27 with TRBJ2-3, with D perhaps matching TRBD2 (5 bases). The CDR3 length is 14 residues. CDR1 and CDR2 (germline): MNHEY, SMNVEV (reference sequence). V dropped 5 bases and J dropped 0 bases, with 9 bases sitting between them. The CDR3 protein is CASSIGLSTDTQYF. In DNA form, the CDR3 reads TGTGCCAGCAGTATCGGACTGAGCACAGATACGCAGTATTTT.

This clone was seen once. This chain joins TRBV6-5 and TRBJ2-4; 7 bases match TRBD1. From germline, CDR1 is MNHEY and CDR2 SVGAGI. The CDR3 extends over 14 amino acids. Trimming cost V 6 bases and J 7 bases; bases outside gene matches: 9. Here the CDR3 DNA reads TGTGCCAGCAGCCAAACCGGGACAGTGAACATTCAGTACTTC. This gives the protein CASSQTGTVNIQYF.

The chain links TRBV6-5 to TRBJ1-2; D remains unclear. V dropped 0 bases and J dropped 4 bases, with 12 bases sitting between them. This CDR3 contains 15 residues. From germline, CDR1 is MNHEY and CDR2 SVGAGI. The CDR3 spells CASSYSTPRFYGYTF. In DNA, the CDR3 is TGTGCCAGCAGTTACTCGACACCAAGATTCTATGGCTACACCTTC.

This chain uses TRBV6-6 with TRBJ1-3, with D possibly TRBD1 on 6 matching bases. V lost 4 bases and J 2 bases, leaving 6 bases between the germline ends. Germline CDR1 is MNHNY and CDR2 is SVGAGI (reference sequence). The length of the CDR3 is 13 residues. The CDR3 loop reads CASSWTAGNTIYF. The DNA of the CDR3 is TGTGCCAGCAGTTGGACAGCTGGAAACACCATATATTTT.

This chain uses TRBV2 with TRBJ1-3; TRBD1 might be the D (6 bases). Trimming removed 5 bases at V and 0 bases at J, with 11 bases between. CDR1 and CDR2 from the germline V gene are SNHLY and FYNNEI. The CDR3 has 15 residues. The CDR3 region has the DNA TGTGCCAGCAGTAAGGGACACACCTCTGGAAACACCATATATTTT. Amino acids: CASSKGHTSGNTIYF.

This chain connects TRBV30 to TRBJ1-6; tentatively, D is TRBD1 (6 bases). Per the germline V gene, CDR1 is GTSNPN and CDR2 is SVGIG (reference sequence). The length of the CDR3 is 13 residues. Trimming took off 8 bases at V and 3 bases at J, with 11 bases between the two ends. DNA for the CDR3: TGTGCCCTCGGACAGTTCTATAATTCACCCCTCCACTTT. Its translation is CALGQFYNSPLHF. The full variable domain, in which reference TRBV30 and TRBJ1-6 provide the parts outside the CDR3, is SQTIHQWPATLVQPVGSPLSLECTVEGTSNPNLYWYRQAAGRGLQLLFYSVGIGQISSEVPQNLSASRPQDRQFILSSKKLLLSDSGFYLCALGQFYNSPLHFGNGTRLTVT.